Here is one T cell receptor beta chain with its context. The data were taken from a study of blood T cell repertoires in COVID-19. Produced via immunoSEQ multiplex PCR; TCRdb's table is partial and in-frame only. This table holds some 270,000 clones, around nine tenths found once. The sample taken for sequencing was peripheral blood. The clonotype comes from a middle-aged man with acute or convalescent COVID-19.

The CDR3 sequence: CASSSTGPPYEQYF. DNA of the CDR3: TGTGCCAGCAGCTCGACAGGGCCTCCCTACGAGCAGTACTTC. This chain links TRBV5-6 with TRBJ2-7, with 7 bases identical to TRBD1. V lost 3 bases to trimming and J lost 2 bases; unmatched junction nucleotides: 5. CDR1 and CDR2 (germline): SGHDT, YYEEEE. The CDR3 covers 14 residues.